This T cell receptor beta chain was captured in a study of T-cell memory formation after mild COVID-19. TCRdb reprocessed the 5' RACE reads with MiXCR, giving one entry per CDR3 protein. The sample contains roughly 150,000 distinct CDR3 sequences, 13% to 15% of which appear only once. Findings and limits, study-wide: CD4/CD8 balance held among clones contracting day 15 to 85, and later expanders leaned CD4+. Cross-reactive memory apparently joined, as some responding clones appeared in pre-infection memory.

Details on this clonotype: Its antigen is unknown.

This CDR3 has 17 amino acids. Germline V CDR1 and CDR2: LGHNA, YSLEER. V shed 0 bases and J 7 bases; nucleotides not matched to a gene: 6. This sequence was found in an adult woman who had mild COVID-19 (a few samples of this study predate the infection). Cell type and time point are not known. The sequencing sample was made of PBMCs or a T cell subset sorted from them (not recorded which). V and J are TRBV4-3 and TRBJ2-1, with 13 bases lining up with TRBD2. This CDR3 reads CASSQDWTSGSLNEQFF. The CDR3 nucleotides read TGCGCCAGCAGCCAAGATTGGACTAGCGGGAGCCTAAATGAGCAGTTCTTC.